This TCR beta chain stems from a study of blood T cell repertoires in COVID-19. Study-wide context: PBMCs, B-cell-depleted T cells, or T cells were the source of the cDNA or gDNA that made up the material.

In the original analysis: Scientists estimated how many nucleated cells there were by amplifying reference gene primers. Sequencing was performed with immunoSEQ multiplex PCR; in TCRdb, only in-frame clones are kept and a portion is missing. The DNA gave D and trimming, while V, J and clone size come from that table. The table has around 140,000 clones, approximately 84% seen once. Germline CDR1 reads MDHEN; CDR2 reads SYDVKM. V gave up 3 bases and J gave up 0 bases; unmatched junction bases: 10. The CDR3 extends over 17 amino acids. The sequence derives from an older woman with acute or convalescent COVID-19. Sequenced sample: peripheral blood. The chain uses TRBV28 and TRBJ2-7; 8 bases map to TRBD1. Here the CDR3 DNA reads TGTGCCAGCAGTTTCGCCCTCTCGGGACAGGTCTCCTACGAGCAGTACTTC. Protein product: CASSFALSGQVSYEQYF.